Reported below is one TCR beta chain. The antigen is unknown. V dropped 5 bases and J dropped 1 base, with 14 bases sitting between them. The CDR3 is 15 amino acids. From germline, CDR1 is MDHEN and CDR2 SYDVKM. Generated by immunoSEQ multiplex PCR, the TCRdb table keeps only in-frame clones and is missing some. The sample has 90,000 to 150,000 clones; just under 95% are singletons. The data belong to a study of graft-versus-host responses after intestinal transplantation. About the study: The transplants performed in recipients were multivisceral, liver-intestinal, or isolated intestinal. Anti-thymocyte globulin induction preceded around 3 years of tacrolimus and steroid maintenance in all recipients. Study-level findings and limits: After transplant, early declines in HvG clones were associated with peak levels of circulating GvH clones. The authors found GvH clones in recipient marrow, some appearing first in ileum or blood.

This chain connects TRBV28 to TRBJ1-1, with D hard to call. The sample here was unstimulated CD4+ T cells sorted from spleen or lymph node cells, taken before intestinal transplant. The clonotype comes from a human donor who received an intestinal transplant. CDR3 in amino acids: CASSPLRSWNTEAFF. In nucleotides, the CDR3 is TGTGCCAGCAGTCCTCTGAGGTCATGGAACACTGAAGCTTTCTTT. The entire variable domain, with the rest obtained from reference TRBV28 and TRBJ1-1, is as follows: DVKVTQSSRYLVKRTGEKVFLECVQDMDHENMFWYRQDPGLGLRLIYFSYDVKMKEKGDIPEGYSVSREKKERFSLILESASTNQTSMYLCASSPLRSWNTEAFFGQGTRLTVV.